The T cell receptor (beta chain) under discussion was sequenced for a study of blood T cell repertoires in COVID-19. The overall study: Material from acute and convalescent COVID-19 was sourced from the United States, Italy and Spain. T cells, B-cell-depleted T cells, or PBMCs provided the cDNA or gDNA that served as material.

As processed by the authors: Reference gene primer amplification yielded estimated nucleated cell counts. Profiled with immunoSEQ multiplex PCR; TCRdb holds only in-frame clones, not every one. The V and J calls and the clone size are those of that table, but D and trimming were determined from the DNA. The sample has around 320,000 clones; approximately 90% are singletons. The germline V gene has CDR1 SEHNR and CDR2 FQNEAQ (reference sequence). The CDR3 is 16 amino acids. V lost 5 bases to trimming and J lost 0 bases, with 14 bases between them. Sequencing was performed on peripheral blood. This chain uses TRBV7-9 with TRBJ2-1; tentatively, D is TRBD2 (5 bases). The receptor's source is a young man with active or convalescent COVID-19. CDR3: CASSPREGDSYNEQFF. CDR3 bases: TGTGCCAGCAGCCCCCGGGAAGGCGACTCCTACAATGAGCAGTTCTTC. Variable domain in full (rest from reference TRBV7-9 and TRBJ2-1): DTGVSQNPRHKITKRGQNVTFRCDPISEHNRLYWYRQTLGQGPEFLTYFQNEAQLEKSRLLSDRFSAERPKGSFSTLEIQRTEQGDSAMYLCASSPREGDSYNEQFFGPGTRLTVL.